This T cell receptor beta chain was sequenced for a study of tumor and adjacent non-tumor tissue in lung cancer. Turning to the study itself: Histology: about 13 adenocarcinoma, a couple of squamous cell carcinoma, 1 small cell lung cancer. Study-wide points: Compared with tumor, normal lung showed significantly lower TCR diversity. Normal lung showed higher cumulative top 100 clone frequency than tumor.

TCRbeta libraries were built with three rounds of nested PCR, modified from ARM-PCR. In TCRdb, the multiplex PCR reads were re-called with MiXCR into one record per CDR3 protein. Here the sample spans 90,000 to 100,000 distinct CDR3 sequences, 80% being singletons. About this clonotype itself: Its antigen remains unknown. Because it lacks the conserved phenylalanine or tryptophan at the end, this CDR3 is likely a read error. It is unclear where the CDR3 begins or ends on the DNA, so no DNA is shown, and the CDR3 is as TCRdb lists it.

No cell sorting was done before RNA was extracted from the tissue. This non-tumor lung sample came from over 3 cm beyond the tumor edge. Donors were chemotherapy-naive, newly diagnosed lung cancer surgical patients in China, August–late 2014. Sequencing was done on a sample of distant non-tumor lung tissue. The TCR originated in a man in his 60s with small cell lung cancer.

The CDR3 loop reads CANNTIGSSFYEQYL. This chain connects TRBV6-1 to TRBJ2-7. Germline values: CDR1 MNHNS, CDR2 SASEGT. The CDR3 numbers 15 amino acids, ends counted.